This T cell receptor beta chain was identified in a study of T cell responses to AZD1222 COVID-19 vaccine. This CDR3 contains 14 residues. CDR1 is SGHTA, CDR2 FQGNSA, per germline. The germline V and J ends were trimmed by 2 bases and 2 bases, with 10 bases remaining between them. Profiled with immunoSEQ multiplex PCR; TCRdb holds only in-frame clones, not every one. The sample shows more than 95,000 clones, more than 85% of them seen only once. The chain has TRBV7-2 and TRBJ2-7, with unresolved D. The clonotype comes from an adult in good health. This specimen consisted of peripheral blood, obtained on day 0 of MenACWY control vaccination. DNA for the CDR3: TGTGCCAGCAGCTTAAACCTCGGACCCTACGAGCAGTACTTC. It is translated as CASSLNLGPYEQYF. The whole variable domain, remainder taken from reference TRBV7-2 and TRBJ2-7, is GAGVSQSPSNKVTEKGKDVELRCDPISGHTALYWYRQSLGQGLEFLIYFQGNSAPDKSGLPSDRFSAERTGGSVSTLTIQRTQQEDSAVYLCASSLNLGPYEQYFGPGTRLTVT.